This section outlines one T cell receptor beta chain sequence together with its context. Its matching antigen is unknown. The CDR3 is 16 residues long. The germline gives CDR1 MNHEY, CDR2 SMNVEV (reference sequence). J was trimmed by 2 bases and V by 6 bases; bases with no gene match: 12. Some clones are missing from TCRdb's copy, which holds only in-frame ones; the method was immunoSEQ multiplex PCR. The sample shows 75,000 or so clones, around four fifths of them seen only once. The sample comes from a study of vaccination effects on CD4 cells after COVID-19. Expansion with viral peptide pools was applied to antigen-specific CD4+ T cells by the ViraFEST assay prior to sequencing. Culture proceeded for 10 days, and CD4+ T cells were then isolated. Either the BNT162b2 or mRNA-1273 vaccine was given to participants in two doses. Testing of the vaccine recipients showed negative nucleocapsid antibodies and no prior SARS-CoV-2 infection. Wells of around 2.2 million PBMC each were grown with 10 IU/ml IL-2 and roughly 10 ug/ml peptides. A half-volume exchange with IL-2 medium occurred on days 3 and 7.

Study conclusions and caveats: Among infection- and vaccine-induced clones, marked clonal contraction occurred late after vaccination.

This clonotype was obtained from a human donor who received a COVID-19 vaccine. This rearrangement joins TRBV27 to TRBJ1-2; 7 bases align to TRBD1. The sequences come from CD4+ T cells from PBMCs cultured with HCoV-OC43 spike peptides, collected after COVID-19 vaccination. Stated subset: HCoV-OC43 spike overlapping peptide pool stimulation. CDR3 sequence reads: CASRGGPGQRNYGYTF. CDR3 DNA: TGTGCCAGCAGGGGCGGACCGGGACAGAGAAACTATGGCTACACCTTC.